This T cell receptor (beta chain) was identified in a study of cytomegalovirus exposure and HLA in healthy donors. Study-level findings and limits: Sequencing had likely introduced a cluster of highly shared sequence variants as an artifact. Reports showed the classifier diagnosing cytomegalovirus status with high specificity and sensitivity. Some V segments could not be told apart, so they were left out, TRBV6-2 and TRBV6-3 among them.

Worth noting for this clone: Its antigen is still unknown.

Primers included in the PCR were 60 Vbeta and 13 Jbeta primers. This table comes from immunoSEQ multiplex PCR, and its TCRdb copy is limited to in-frame clones, with some not included. The sample includes roughly 110,000 clones, roughly 73% seen only once; the top ten take 0.85% to 0.9%. The CDR3 is 15 residues long. CDR1 and CDR2 (germline): LGHNA, YNFKEQ. Trimming cost V 0 bases and J 5 bases, with 13 bases left between them. The sample comprised PBMCs. The receptor comes from a woman younger than 45 in good health and CMV-seronegative. V gene TRBV4-2 combines with J gene TRBJ2-5; tentative D call: TRBD2 (6 bases). The CDR3 sequence is CASSQDRGGEETQYF. The CDR3, as DNA: TGTGCCAGCAGCCAAGATAGGGGCGGGGAGGAGACCCAGTACTTC.